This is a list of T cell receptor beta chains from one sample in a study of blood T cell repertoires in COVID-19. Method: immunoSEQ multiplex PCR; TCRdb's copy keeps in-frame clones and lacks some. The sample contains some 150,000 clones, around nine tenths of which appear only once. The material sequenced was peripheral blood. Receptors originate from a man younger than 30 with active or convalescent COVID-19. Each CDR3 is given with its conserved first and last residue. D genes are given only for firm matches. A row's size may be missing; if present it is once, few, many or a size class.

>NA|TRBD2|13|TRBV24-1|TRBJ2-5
CATSLAGAETQYF
TGTGCCACCAGTTTAGCGGGAGCAGAGACCCAGTACTTC
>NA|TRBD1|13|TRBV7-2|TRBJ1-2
CASSSGQDYGYTF
TGTGCCAGCAGCTCGGGACAGGACTATGGCTACACCTTC
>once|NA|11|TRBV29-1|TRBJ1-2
CSVEVEGGYTF
TGCAGCGTTGAAGTGGAGGGCGGCTACACCTTC
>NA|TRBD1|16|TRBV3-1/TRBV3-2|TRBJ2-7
CASSQDAGDRGYEQYF
TGTGCCAGCAGCCAAGATGCTGGGGACAGGGGCTACGAGCAGTACTTC
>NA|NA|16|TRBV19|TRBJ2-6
CASSIDQRGGANVLTF
TGTGCCAGTAGTATAGATCAAAGGGGTGGGGCCAACGTCCTGACTTTC
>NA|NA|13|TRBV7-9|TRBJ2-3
CASVGRSTDTQYF
TGTGCCAGCGTCGGCAGGAGCACAGATACGCAGTATTTT
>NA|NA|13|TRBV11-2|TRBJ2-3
CASSATALDTQYF
TGTGCCAGCAGCGCGACTGCTTTAGATACGCAGTATTTT
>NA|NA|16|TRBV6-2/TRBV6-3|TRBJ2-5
CASSDPSQGGPRTQYF
TGTGCCAGCAGTGATCCGTCCCAGGGGGGCCCCAGGACCCAGTACTTC
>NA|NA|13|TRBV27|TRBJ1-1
CASSQQGRPGAFF
TGTGCCAGCAGCCAACAGGGACGCCCCGGAGCTTTCTTT
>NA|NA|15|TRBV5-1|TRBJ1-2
CASSLDGVIYYGYTF
TGCGCCAGCAGCTTGGATGGAGTTATCTACTATGGCTACACCTTC
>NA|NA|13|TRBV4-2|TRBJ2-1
CASSQEWGTEQFF
TGTGCCAGCAGCCAAGAGTGGGGCACTGAGCAGTTCTTC
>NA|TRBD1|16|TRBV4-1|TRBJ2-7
CASSQALPGQIYEQYF
TGCGCCAGCAGCCAAGCGCTTCCGGGACAGATCTACGAGCAGTACTTC
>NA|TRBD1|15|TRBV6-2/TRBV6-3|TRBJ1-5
CASSPRQGENQPQHF
TGTGCCAGCAGCCCCAGACAGGGGGAGAATCAGCCCCAGCATTTT
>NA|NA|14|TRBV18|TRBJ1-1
CASSPAGENTEAFF
TGTGCCAGCTCACCTGCGGGTGAGAACACTGAAGCTTTCTTT
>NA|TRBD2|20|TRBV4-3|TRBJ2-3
CASSHPLAGGPPRNTDTQYF
TGCGCCAGCAGCCACCCACTAGCGGGAGGGCCTCCGAGAAATACAGATACGCAGTATTTT
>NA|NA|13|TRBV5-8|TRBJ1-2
CASSSTSGVGYTF
TGTGCCAGCAGCTCTACGTCGGGGGTTGGCTACACCTTC